The 2 T cell receptor beta chains in this list originate from one sample, sequenced in a study of Graves' ophthalmopathy and Graves' hyperthyroidism. TCR beta CDR3 amplification used RNA transcripts. Investigators did first-round RT-PCR with HTBI primers, then second-round multiplex PCR. Via MiXCR, TCRdb re-called the multiplex PCR reads, giving one row per CDR3 protein. Of around 400,000 distinct CDR3 sequences listed, 15% to 20% are singletons. Sequencing was done on a sample of peripheral blood. The receptors stem from a woman younger than 30 with Graves' ophthalmopathy.

This clonotype was observed a single time. This chain uses TRBV28 with TRBJ2-7; 11 nucleotides line up with TRBD1. V was pared by 2 bases and J by 6 bases, with 9 bases of the junction left unmatched. CDR3 length: 16 amino acids. The V gene's germline CDR1 is MDHEN and CDR2 SYDVKM. CDR3 coding DNA: TGTGCCAGCAGTTTAGGGCTTGGGACAGGGGGAGTCGAGCAGTACTTC. It specifies CASSLGLGTGGVEQYF.

This clonotype was seen repeatedly, ten times or more. The CDR3 spells CASRTGLTTEAFF. For the CDR3, the DNA is TGTGCCAGCAGAACAGGGCTTACCACTGAAGCTTTCTTT. This chain uses TRBV7-9 with TRBJ1-1; D is perhaps TRBD1 (6 bases). Between the trimmed V and J ends, which lost 6 bases and 4 bases, there was a span of 12 bases. CDR3 size: 13 residues. In germline, CDR1 is SEHNR, CDR2 FQNEAQ (reference sequence).